This T cell receptor beta chain was sequenced in a study of OX40 agonist ivuxolimab in advanced cancers. With regard to the full study: Ivuxolimab, which targeted the costimulatory receptor OX40 (CD134), was an agonistic, fully human IgG2 monoclonal antibody. Intravenous ivuxolimab was administered to patients every 2 weeks at six dose levels: 0.01, 0.1, 0.3, 1.5, 3 and 10 mg/kg. Of the roughly 53 patients in dose escalation, around 20 had hepatocellular carcinoma, some 15 had melanoma, 9 had renal cell carcinoma and 9 had head and neck cancer. In the dose-escalation cohort, around four fifths of patients were male, and the mean age was roughly 60 years with a range of roughly 20 to 79. Prior anti-PD-1, anti-PD-L1 or anti-CTLA-4 therapy was permitted, and checkpoint inhibitors had been received by roughly 40% of dose-escalation patients. Partial responses occurred in three dose-escalation patients, of whom one had hepatocellular carcinoma and two had cutaneous melanoma. Peripheral TCRbeta sequencing was intended to test whether TCR sequence diversity was altered and clonal T-cell expansion was caused by ivuxolimab. The monotherapy dose-escalation portion (N of about 49 patients) of the phase I ivuxolimab trial is reported in the paper.

Findings and caveats that apply to the study as a whole: The antigen specificity of the clonally expanded peripheral T cells was not determined. At doses of 0.1 to 3.0 mg/kg, clonal expansion of both CD4+ and CD8+ T cells in blood was seen between baseline and week 6. Low levels of normalized T-cell clonal expansion were also shown by some nonresponding patients. In partial responders in the 0.1-3.0 mg/kg groups, normalized peripheral clonal expansion was found to be among the lowest, especially among CD8+ T cells. After ivuxolimab, expanded clones were on average more numerous among CD8+ T cells than among CD4+ T cells.

In regard to this clone: Its antigen is not yet known. Base qualities are not at hand, and no much larger clone is one base apart.

To sequence the TCRbeta CDR3 region, genomic DNA was isolated from the sorted cells. TCRbeta CDR3 regions were sequenced using the immunoSEQ Assay. TCRdb holds this immuneACCESS table with in-frame rearrangements only. Some clones are missing; in checked studies, unresolved V genes explain under half, and the rest has no known cause. In all, the sample holds around 20,000 clones, and about nine tenths of those were seen once. The top ten clones comprise 20% to 25% of the sample. Patients with a history of autoimmune disease or receiving systemic immunosuppression were excluded from the trial. Peripheral blood for TCR sequencing was collected from all dose cohorts at baseline, on cycle 4 day 1, and on cycle 7 day 1. Samples came from an open-label, multicenter, first-in-human phase I dose-escalation trial of ivuxolimab. Adults with locally advanced or metastatic head and neck squamous cell, hepatocellular, melanoma or renal cell carcinoma were enrolled in the trial. Before TCR sequencing, CD4+ T cells and CD8+ T cells were sorted from peripheral blood as separate populations.

The receptor was derived from an adult with an advanced solid tumor such as melanoma, head and neck, liver or kidney cancer. Here the sequenced sample was CD4+ or CD8+ T cells sorted from blood, taken in a trial of the OX40 agonist ivuxolimab.

CDR3 protein: CASSLAGRWGGYTF. The nucleotide sequence is given as TGTGCCAGCAGCTTGGCTGGGCGATGGGGGGGCTACACCTTC. This chain joins TRBV5-6 to TRBJ1-2; a weak D assignment points to TRBD1 (5 bases agree). Cut back by 0 bases and 8 bases, the V and J ends lie 14 bases apart. Measured from the cysteine to the phenylalanine, the CDR3 is 14 residues long. Only the CDR3 region is kept as DNA, spanning 42 bases read in frame from base 1. The germline V gene encodes CDR1 SGHDT and CDR2 YYEEEE.